By share of the sample, the clone carrying this T cell receptor (beta chain) is large (0.1 to 1%). Its antigen is unidentified. The repertoire was sequenced with immunoSEQ multiplex PCR; TCRdb's copy has only in-frame clones and lacks some. The repertoire has around 14,000 clones, around 84% of them found once; the top ten carry about 13%. V lost 3 bases, J lost 1 base, and 6 bases stayed unmatched. CDR1 and CDR2 from the germline V gene are MNHEY and SMNVEV (reference sequence). The CDR3 totals 15 residues. Blood collection times were about day -28 and days 30, 100, 180 posttransplant. The record originates from a study of T cell clonotyping in hematopoietic cell transplantation. General study results and limits: Pathologically expanded recipient clonotypes increased progressively from day 30 to day 180 as diversity fell.

Source: PBMCs, taken 100 days after allogeneic stem cell transplant. This chain links TRBV27 with TRBJ2-7; 7 positions match TRBD1. This sequence originates from a male patient in his fifties or sixties who had an allogeneic stem cell transplant from an unrelated donor, so T cells may come from the graft donor. Some clones in this sample may be carry-over from other donors' samples. The CDR3 DNA is TGTGCCAGCAGTTTGGGGACAGTTCCATCCTACGAGCAGTACTTC. It translates to CASSLGTVPSYEQYF.